A selection of T cell receptor beta chains follows, all from one sample in a study of control samples from healthy donors and cancer patients. Produced via immunoSEQ multiplex PCR; TCRdb's table is partial and in-frame only. The sample shows some 87,000 clones, 91% of them seen only once. Source material: blood. All receptors come from a man aged 25-45 years in good health. CDR3s include the opening cysteine and the closing phenylalanine or tryptophan. The order of the fields is V gene, J gene, D gene, CDR3 DNA, CDR3 protein. A D gene is named only where the DNA matches it firmly.

v_call: TRBV7-2; j_call: TRBJ1-2; d_call: NA; cdr3_nt: TGTGCCAGCAGCTTAGCGATTAACAAGAACTATGGCTACACCTTC; cdr3_aa: CASSLAINKNYGYTF
v_call: TRBV3-1/TRBV3-2; j_call: TRBJ2-7; d_call: NA; cdr3_nt: TGTGCCAGCAGCCAAGATTACGGGAGAAGTAACGAGCAGTACTTC; cdr3_aa: CASSQDYGRSNEQYF
v_call: TRBV6-5; j_call: TRBJ2-1; d_call: NA; cdr3_nt: TGTGCCAGCAGTTACTCGGGGAGCTCCTACAATGAGCAGTTCTTC; cdr3_aa: CASSYSGSSYNEQFF
v_call: TRBV6-5; j_call: TRBJ1-6; d_call: TRBD1; cdr3_nt: TGTGCCAGCAGTTCGGACAGGGCGAGGAGTAATTCACCCCTCCACTTT; cdr3_aa: CASSSDRARSNSPLHF
v_call: TRBV3-1/TRBV3-2; j_call: TRBJ2-7; d_call: NA; cdr3_nt: TGTGCCAGCAGCCAAGGTCCCAACGAGCAGTACTTC; cdr3_aa: CASSQGPNEQYF
v_call: TRBV5-1; j_call: TRBJ2-5; d_call: TRBD1; cdr3_nt: TGCGCCAGCAGCTACCGAGACAGGGAGATCCAAGAGACCCAGTACTTC; cdr3_aa: CASSYRDREIQETQYF
v_call: TRBV11-1; j_call: TRBJ2-4; d_call: NA; cdr3_nt: TGTGCCAGCAGCATGGGAGAGAGGGACATTCAGTACTTC; cdr3_aa: CASSMGERDIQYF
v_call: TRBV4-2; j_call: TRBJ1-3; d_call: NA; cdr3_nt: TGTGCCAGCAGCCAAGTCGAATCTACGGGAAACACCATATATTTT; cdr3_aa: CASSQVESTGNTIYF
v_call: TRBV28; j_call: TRBJ2-7; d_call: NA; cdr3_nt: TGTGCCAGCAGTTTAAGGGGGTACGAGCAGTACTTC; cdr3_aa: CASSLRGYEQYF
v_call: TRBV19; j_call: TRBJ2-1; d_call: NA; cdr3_nt: TGTGCCAGTAGTATGAGACAGTTAATCAATGAGCAGTTCTTC; cdr3_aa: CASSMRQLINEQFF